One sample yielded the 27 T cell receptor beta chains listed below, sequenced in a study of OX40 agonist ivuxolimab in advanced cancers. Produced via immunoSEQ multiplex PCR; TCRdb's table is partial and in-frame only. The sample consists of tens of thousands of clones, about 84% of them appearing once. The source was CD4+ or CD8+ T cells sorted from blood, collected in a trial of the OX40 agonist ivuxolimab. These receptors originate from an adult with an advanced solid tumor such as melanoma, head and neck, liver or kidney cancer.

In DNA, the CDR3 is TGTGCCAGCAGTTTGGTATCCTACGAGCAGTACTTC. It encodes CASSLVSYEQYF. The gene calls are TRBV28 and TRBJ2-7; D uncertain. From germline, CDR1 is MDHEN and CDR2 SYDVKM. The V end lost 3 bases, the J end lost 1 base, and 4 bases lay between the germline ends. The CDR3 is made up of 12 amino acids.

This rearrangement joins TRBV28 to TRBJ1-2; a possible D gene is TRBD1 (6 bases). The length of the CDR3 is 12 residues. Germline V gene sequence: CDR1 MDHEN, CDR2 SYDVKM. Trimming shortened V by 10 bases and J by 2 bases, and 11 bases separated the two germline ends. CDR3 loop: CATRDINYGYTF. DNA for the CDR3: TGTGCCACCCGGGACATCAACTATGGCTACACCTTC.

The gene calls are TRBV19 and TRBJ1-4; no clear D gene. CDR3 size: 16 residues. Trimming shortened V by 1 base and J by 4 bases, and 13 bases separated the two germline ends. Per the germline V gene, CDR1 is LNHDA and CDR2 is SQIVND (reference sequence). CDR3 bases: TGTGCCAGTAGTATAGGCTACACCGGCGGTAATGAAAAACTGTTTTTT. This gives the protein CASSIGYTGGNEKLFF. The full variable domain, its missing parts supplied by reference TRBV19 and TRBJ1-4, is DGGITQSPKYLFRKEGQNVTLSCEQNLNHDAMYWYRQDPGQGLRLIYYSQIVNDFQKGDIAEGYSVSREKKESFPLTVTSAQKNPTAFYLCASSIGYTGGNEKLFFGSGTQLSVL.

This clone was seen only a few times. V usage is TRBV5-1 and J usage is TRBJ1-5; D may be TRBD1 (6 bases). With 6 bases removed from V and 0 bases from J, the gap between germline ends came to 7 bases. This CDR3 contains 13 residues. Germline V CDR1 and CDR2: SGHRS, YFSETQ. CDR3 sequence: CASKGDSNQPQHF. The CDR3, as DNA: TGCGCCAGCAAGGGGGATAGCAATCAGCCCCAGCATTTT. Full variable domain (remainder filled in from reference TRBV5-1 and TRBJ1-5): KAGVTQTPRYLIKTRGQQVTLSCSPISGHRSVSWYQQTPGQGLQFLFEYFSETQRNKGNFPGRFSGRQFSNSRSEMNVSTLELGDSALYLCASKGDSNQPQHFGDGTRLSIL.

DNA of the CDR3: TGTGCCAGCGGAAAGGAGTCTCTAGCGCTCGAGCAGTACTTC. This gives the protein CASGKESLALEQYF. The chain carries TRBV27 and TRBJ2-7, with D tentatively TRBD2 (6 bases). The germline V gene has CDR1 MNHEY and CDR2 SMNVEV (reference sequence). The CDR3 has 14 amino acids. Trimming took 8 bases from V and 6 from J, leaving 20 bases between them.

This clone is a singleton in its sample. V usage is TRBV4-3 and J usage is TRBJ2-1, with TRBD2 matching 13 bases. The V and J ends lost 3 bases and 8 bases, in that order; junction bases with no gene match: 7. From germline, CDR1 is LGHNA and CDR2 YSLEER. CDR3 size: 16 residues. The CDR3: CASSQERLAGGDEQFF. The CDR3 DNA sequence: TGCGCCAGCAGCCAGGAAAGACTAGCGGGAGGCGATGAGCAGTTCTTC.

The J gene is TRBJ1-2, the V gene TRBV10-3; the D is unclear. This CDR3 contains 13 residues. Germline V CDR1 and CDR2: ENHRY, SYGVKD. The V and J ends lost 3 bases and 8 bases respectively, with 13 bases between them. The CDR3 bases are TGTGCCATCAGTGACCGGGATCGAAGAGGCTACACCTTC. Its protein is CAISDRDRRGYTF.

This clone occurred once. The V and J genes are TRBV6-5 and TRBJ1-1, with D tentatively TRBD1 (5 bases). Germline V gene sequence: CDR1 MNHEY, CDR2 SVGAGI. Trimming removed 7 bases at V and 8 bases at J, with 20 bases between. CDR3 length: 14 amino acids. The CDR3 region has the DNA TGTGCCAGCACTCCCCCAGGGCCGCCGACAGAAGCTTTCTTT. It specifies CASTPPGPPTEAFF.

This clone was found once. The rearrangement links TRBV5-4 to TRBJ2-7; 11 positions match TRBD2. J was trimmed by 5 bases and V by 4 bases; bases with no gene match: 5. CDR3 length equals 14 residues. CDR1 is SGHNT, CDR2 YYREEE, per germline (reference sequence). The CDR3, as DNA: TGTGCCAGCAGCATAGCGGGAGGGATGAACGAGCAGTACTTC. This encodes CASSIAGGMNEQYF.

This clone was observed a single time. The chain is built from TRBV30 and TRBJ1-2, with TRBD1 matching over 11 bases. Trimming removed 0 bases from V and 4 bases from J; junction bases left unmatched: 4. The CDR3 runs 15 residues. Germline V gene data show CDR1 as GTSNPN and CDR2 as SVGIG (reference sequence). For the CDR3, the DNA is TGTGCCTGGAGTGTCCCCGGGACAGGGGGCTATGGCTACACCTTC. Translation: CAWSVPGTGGYGYTF.

This chain uses TRBV19 with TRBJ2-6, with D possibly being TRBD1 or TRBD2 (6 bases each). V gave up 10 bases and J gave up 0 bases, with 16 bases separating them. CDR3 size: 16 residues. Looked up from germline, CDR1 is LNHDA and CDR2 is SQIVND (reference sequence). CDR3 protein: CATQRGDSSGANVLTF. As DNA, the CDR3 is TGTGCCACCCAGAGGGGGGATAGCTCTGGGGCCAACGTCCTGACTTTC. Full variable domain (missing parts from reference TRBV19 and TRBJ2-6): DGGITQSPKYLFRKEGQNVTLSCEQNLNHDAMYWYRQDPGQGLRLIYYSQIVNDFQKGDIAEGYSVSREKKESFPLTVTSAQKNPTAFYLCATQRGDSSGANVLTFGAGSRLTVL.

The rearrangement joins TRBV2 to TRBJ2-7; TRBD1 might be the D (5 bases). CDR1 and CDR2 from the germline V gene are SNHLY and FYNNEI. Trimming shortened V by 2 bases and J by 3 bases, and 8 bases separated the two germline ends. The CDR3 loop spans 13 amino acids. The CDR3 DNA reads TGTGCCAGCAGTGAAAGGGGCCTCTACGAGCAGTACTTC. It codes for CASSERGLYEQYF.

The chain joins TRBV5-5 to TRBJ2-3, with D perhaps TRBD1 (5 bases). In germline, CDR1 is SGHKS, CDR2 YYEKEE (reference sequence). This CDR3 is 15 amino acids long. The ends were cut back, 4 bases at V and 2 bases at J, with 14 bases in the middle. CDR3 protein: CASSRLDTNTDTQYF. The DNA of the CDR3 is TGTGCCAGCAGCCGCCTGGACACTAACACAGATACGCAGTATTTT.

This clone was recorded a few times. At one boundary the junction diverges from the germline segment, which might be a read error. V and J are TRBV7-2 and TRBJ2-7; the D gene is possibly TRBD1 (5 bases). CDR3 length: 15 amino acids. Germline-derived CDR1 and CDR2 are SGHTA and FQGNSA. The CDR3 spells CASSQATGGAYEQYF. Here the CDR3 DNA reads TGCGCCAGCAGCCAAGCAACAGGTGGGGCCTACGAGCAGTACTTC.

The CDR3 loop reads CASSLELAGGGELFF. In nucleotides, the CDR3 is TGTGCCAGCAGCCTCGAACTAGCGGGAGGGGGGGAGCTGTTTTTT. The chain employs TRBV4-2 and TRBJ2-2; 13 positions match TRBD2. CDR1 is LGHNA and CDR2 is YNFKEQ in the germline V gene. The V segment lost 4 bases and the J segment 8 bases; nucleotides outside the gene matches: 4. This CDR3 is 15 amino acids long.

The gene calls are TRBV7-9 and TRBJ2-5; weak D call: TRBD1 (6 bases). V dropped 5 bases and J dropped 4 bases, with 17 bases sitting between them. Per the germline V gene, CDR1 is SEHNR and CDR2 is FQNEAQ (reference sequence). This CDR3 spans 15 amino acids. The CDR3 bases are TGTGCCAGCAGCCCCCAATTTGGGACAATAGAGACCCAGTACTTC. Its protein is CASSPQFGTIETQYF. Using reference TRBV7-9 and TRBJ2-5 for the parts outside the CDR3, the full variable domain is DTGVSQNPRHKITKRGQNVTFRCDPISEHNRLYWYRQTLGQGPEFLTYFQNEAQLEKSRLLSDRFSAERPKGSFSTLEIQRTEQGDSAMYLCASSPQFGTIETQYFGPGTRLLVL.

The J gene is TRBJ1-2, the V gene TRBV6-1, with D unresolved. With 6 bases removed from V and 6 bases from J, the gap between germline ends came to 14 bases. Germline V lookup: CDR1 MNHNS, CDR2 SASEGT. This CDR3 contains 13 residues. The CDR3 coding sequence is TGTGCCAGCAGGAGGGAGATTTGGGATGGCTACACCTTC. It encodes CASRREIWDGYTF.

V usage is TRBV5-6 and J usage is TRBJ2-5, with 7 positions matching TRBD1. CDR3 length: 14 amino acids. The germline gives CDR1 SGHDT, CDR2 YYEEEE. The J segment lost 3 bases and the V segment lost 4 bases, leaving 6 bases of the junction unmatched. The CDR3, as DNA: TGTGCCAGCAGCCGCTGGGACAGAGAAGAGACCCAGTACTTC. Translation: CASSRWDREETQYF.

This chain links TRBV7-3 with TRBJ2-2; TRBD1 aligns across 9 bases. The CDR3 consists of 15 residues. The V and J ends lost 6 bases and 5 bases, in that order; junction bases with no gene match: 7. The germline CDR1 and CDR2 sequences are SGHTA and FQGTGA. CDR3 loop: CASSRNRGQTGELFF. CDR3 bases: TGTGCCAGCAGTCGCAACAGGGGGCAGACCGGGGAGCTGTTTTTT.

This chain uses TRBV11-2 with TRBJ1-2, with D possibly TRBD1 on 6 matching bases. Looked up from germline, CDR1 is SGHAT and CDR2 is FQNNGV. V was cut by 7 bases and J by 4 bases, with 13 bases left in between. This CDR3 has 13 amino acids. CDR3 nucleotides: TGTGCCAGCACAAGGGGGTATAGCTATGGCTACACCTTC. Residues: CASTRGYSYGYTF.

The V call is TRBV29-1, the J call TRBJ2-7; D possibly corresponds to TRBD1 (6 bases). The CDR3 spans 15 residues. CDR1 and CDR2 from the germline V gene are SQVTM and ANQGSEA. V lost 1 base and J 2 bases, leaving 15 bases between the germline ends. CDR3 sequence reads: CSVEGRAGVTYEQYF. The CDR3 nucleotides read TGCAGCGTTGAAGGTAGGGCAGGGGTGACCTACGAGCAGTACTTC.

This chain links TRBV2 with TRBJ2-7; tentative D call: TRBD1 (6 bases). The CDR3 covers 14 residues. Between the trimmed V and J ends, which lost 7 bases and 0 bases, there was a span of 13 bases. The germline gives CDR1 SNHLY, CDR2 FYNNEI. The CDR3 loop is CASTHRESSYEQYF. The CDR3 DNA sequence: TGTGCCAGCACCCACAGGGAAAGCTCCTACGAGCAGTACTTC.

This chain connects TRBV6-1 to TRBJ2-7; D may match TRBD1 or TRBD2 (6 bases each). The CDR3 consists of 14 residues. Trimming left V 3 bases short and J 4 bases short, with 13 bases between. Germline V gene sequence: CDR1 MNHNS, CDR2 SASEGT. The CDR3 reads CASSERGAGYEQYF. The CDR3 DNA is TGTGCCAGCAGTGAGAGGGGGGCCGGTTACGAGCAGTACTTC.

Note on this clone: The same CDR3 can be traced to other DNA sequences in this sample. The CDR3 loop reads CASSLTGAYGYTF. The DNA of the CDR3 is TGTGCCAGCAGCCTTACAGGAGCGTATGGCTACACCTTC. This sequence joins TRBV6-5 and TRBJ1-2, with a possible D match to TRBD1 (5 bases). There are 13 residues in the CDR3. V was clipped by 6 bases and J by 5 bases, with 13 bases between them. Germline CDR1 and CDR2: MNHEY and SVGAGI.

The sample holds many counts of this clone. CDR3 sequence: CAWSSLVGYTF. The CDR3 DNA follows: TGTGCCTGGAGTTCCCTAGTAGGCTACACCTTC. The chain employs TRBV30 and TRBJ1-2; D is ambiguous. This CDR3 contains 11 residues. The V end lost 2 bases, the J end lost 8 bases, and 9 bases lay between the germline ends. The germline CDR1 and CDR2 sequences are GTSNPN and SVGIG (reference sequence).

The chain joins TRBV7-2 to TRBJ2-7, with 11 bases aligning to TRBD2. This CDR3 has 17 amino acids. V trimming: 5 bases; J trimming: 2 bases; junction bases outside the gene matches: 11. Germline V CDR1 and CDR2: SGHTA, FQGNSA. CDR3 bases: TGTGCCAGCAGCCTGGGGGCTAGCGGGAGGTCCCCCTACGAGCAGTACTTC. Its translation: CASSLGASGRSPYEQYF.

The V and J genes are TRBV19 and TRBJ1-1; D is unresolved. CDR3 length equals 14 residues. CDR1 is LNHDA, CDR2 SQIVND, per germline (reference sequence). Trimming shortened V by 4 bases and J by 6 bases, and 15 bases separated the two germline ends. CDR3 in DNA: TGTGCCAGTAGTAGCCCATCCCAGCCGCCTGAAGCTTTCTTT. Translated, it gives CASSSPSQPPEAFF.